The 12 T cell receptor beta chains presented below share a single source sample, sequenced in a study of T cells after posttransplantation cyclophosphamide. The assay was immunoSEQ multiplex PCR, and TCRdb's table has in-frame clones only and misses some. Sampling found some 43,000 clones, none seen once. Sequenced sample: PBMCs. The receptors stem from a man aged 35 to 55 in good health, CMV-negative, and a related stem cell transplant donor.

This clone occurred many times. The chain recombines TRBV5-6 with TRBJ2-2, with a tentative D call TRBD2 (7 bases). In germline, CDR1 is SGHDT, CDR2 YYEEEE. V dropped 0 bases and J dropped 4 bases, with 16 bases sitting between them. This CDR3 is 17 amino acids long. Here the CDR3 reads CASSLAGGQLRTGELFF. For the CDR3, the DNA is TGTGCCAGCAGCTTGGCGGGGGGACAACTCCGCACCGGGGAGCTGTTTTTT.

This clone was counted many times. Possible read error: a much larger clone is one base away. V is TRBV19 and J is TRBJ2-7; 8 bases map to TRBD1. The CDR3 spans 14 residues. Germline V lookup: CDR1 LNHDA, CDR2 SQIVND (reference sequence). The CDR3 DNA follows: TGTGCCAGTAGTATACAGGGGGCCAACTACGGGCAGTACTTC. Amino acid sequence: CASSIQGANYGQYF.

This clone was seen ten or more times. The J gene is TRBJ2-7, the V gene TRBV25-1, with TRBD2 matching 8 bases. Germline V gene data show CDR1 as MGHDK and CDR2 as SYGVNS. The CDR3 extends over 12 amino acids. V trimming: 4 bases; J trimming: 6 bases; junction bases outside the gene matches: 2. Here the CDR3 reads CASSAGTSEQYF. The CDR3 DNA is TGTGCCAGCAGTGCCGGGACTAGCGAGCAGTACTTC.

This clone was seen ten or more times. V is TRBV10-1 and J is TRBJ2-5; 7 bases match TRBD2. There are 16 residues in the CDR3. Trimming took 0 bases from V and 3 from J; bases not matched to a gene: 7. Germline lookup yields CDR1 WNHNN and CDR2 SYGVQD (reference sequence). CDR3 amino acids: CASSESIGTSEETQYF. The CDR3 DNA sequence: TGCGCCAGCAGTGAGTCGATCGGAACTAGCGAAGAGACCCAGTACTTC.

This clone showed up many times. This chain links TRBV6-5 with TRBJ1-4, with D perhaps matching TRBD1 (6 bases). Trimming stripped 5 bases from V and 8 bases from J, with 9 bases between. CDR1 and CDR2 from the germline V gene are MNHEY and SVGAGI. CDR3 length equals 12 residues. The DNA for the CDR3 is TGTGCCAGCAGTCTAAGGGGGGAAAAACTGTTTTTT. It encodes CASSLRGEKLFF.

This clone was detected ten times or more. This chain uses TRBV27 with TRBJ1-5; the D is unclear. CDR1 and CDR2 (germline): MNHEY, SMNVEV (reference sequence). CDR3 length equals 15 residues. V was shortened by 0 bases and J by 2 bases, with 8 bases between the two germline ends. The CDR3 sequence: CASSLSESGNQPQHF. In DNA form, the CDR3 reads TGTGCCAGCAGTTTATCGGAGAGTGGCAATCAGCCCCAGCATTTT.

This clone has a count of ten or more. Other DNA sequences in the same sample also yield this CDR3. The CDR3 DNA follows: TGCGCCAGCAGCAGAACAGGGAACAATGAGCAGTTCTTC. It specifies CASSRTGNNEQFF. This sequence joins TRBV5-1 and TRBJ2-1, with D possibly matching TRBD1 (6 bases). Trimming stripped 4 bases from V and 5 bases from J, with 10 bases between. This CDR3 comprises 13 residues. CDR1 is SGHRS, CDR2 YFSETQ, per germline.

Ten or more counts support this clone. V is TRBV19 and J is TRBJ1-2; 8 nucleotides agree with TRBD1. Trimming at V came to 3 bases and at J to 4 bases, leaving 4 bases not matched to a gene. Per germline, CDR1 LNHDA and CDR2 SQIVND (reference sequence). This CDR3 region has 14 residues. DNA for the CDR3: TGTGCCAGTAGTATTAGGACAGGGACCTATGGCTACACCTTC. This encodes CASSIRTGTYGYTF.

This clone was counted at least ten times. The rearrangement links TRBV28 to TRBJ1-5, with 9 bases matching TRBD1. The CDR3 loop spans 16 amino acids. CDR1 MDHEN and CDR2 SYDVKM come from the germline V gene. The V and J ends lost 8 bases and 4 bases, in that order; junction bases with no gene match: 12. The CDR3 protein is CASSPSGTGYNQPQHF. CDR3 bases: TGTGCCAGCTCCCCATCCGGGACAGGGTATAATCAGCCCCAGCATTTT.

This clone appeared a few times. The chain is built from TRBV10-3 and TRBJ2-5, with 9 bases fitting TRBD1. The DNA end is a closer match to TRBJ2-7, so the J assignment may be wrong. Germline V CDR1 and CDR2: ENHRY, SYGVKD. The CDR3 totals 17 residues. CDR3 in amino acids: CAIRPGQGFVSYDEQYF. In DNA form, the CDR3 reads TGTGCCATCAGGCCGGGACAGGGTTTCGTCTCCTACGACGAGCAGTACTTC.

This clone was observed at least ten times. The chain recombines TRBV27 with TRBJ2-7, with 9 bases aligning to TRBD1. CDR3 length: 14 residues. V was pared by 5 bases and J by 4 bases, with 6 bases of the junction left unmatched. Germline V lookup: CDR1 MNHEY, CDR2 SMNVEV (reference sequence). The CDR3 loop reads CASSMGQGRYEQYF. The CDR3 DNA reads as TGTGCCAGCAGTATGGGACAGGGTAGATACGAGCAGTACTTC.

This clone was detected ten times or more. The chain joins TRBV5-6 to TRBJ2-2; D not certain. This CDR3 has 12 residues. Germline V gives CDR1 SGHDT, CDR2 YYEEEE. V was trimmed by 5 bases and J by 8 bases, leaving 10 bases between them. Here the CDR3 reads CASSFGAGELFF. As DNA, the CDR3 is TGTGCCAGCAGTTTCGGAGCGGGGGAGCTGTTTTTT.